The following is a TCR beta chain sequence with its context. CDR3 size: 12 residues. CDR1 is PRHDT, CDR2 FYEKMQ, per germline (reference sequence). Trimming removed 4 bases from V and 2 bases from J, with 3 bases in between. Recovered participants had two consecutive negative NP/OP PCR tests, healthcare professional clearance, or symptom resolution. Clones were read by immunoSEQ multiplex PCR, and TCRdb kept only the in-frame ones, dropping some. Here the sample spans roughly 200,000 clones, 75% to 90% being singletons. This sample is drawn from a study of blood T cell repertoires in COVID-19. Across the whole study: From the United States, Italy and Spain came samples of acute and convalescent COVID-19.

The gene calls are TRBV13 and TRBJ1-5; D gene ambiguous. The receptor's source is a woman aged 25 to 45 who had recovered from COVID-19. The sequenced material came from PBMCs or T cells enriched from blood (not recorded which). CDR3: CASSSGNQPQHF. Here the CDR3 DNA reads TGTGCCAGCAGCTCTGGCAATCAGCCCCAGCATTTT.